These 5 T cell receptor beta chains were sequenced from one sample in a study of blood T cell repertoires in COVID-19. Libraries were prepared by immunoSEQ multiplex PCR; TCRdb keeps only in-frame clonotypes and omits some of them. The sample consists of about 500,000 clones, about nine tenths of them appearing once. The specimen sequenced was PBMCs or T cells enriched from blood (not recorded which). Source of these receptors: a young woman who had recovered from COVID-19.

J is TRBJ2-5 and V is TRBV5-1, with a weak D call TRBD2 (5 bases). The CDR3 contains 15 residues. With 6 bases removed from V and 5 bases from J, the gap between germline ends came to 20 bases. Germline CDR1 SGHRS, CDR2 YFSETQ. The CDR3 DNA reads as TGCGCCAGCACCCAAGACCCGGGGTCCGGGGAGACCCAGTACTTC. Residues: CASTQDPGSGETQYF.

This clone was recorded once. The gene calls are TRBV5-4 and TRBJ2-7; 7 positions agree with TRBD1. The CDR3 contains 14 residues. Germline lookup yields CDR1 SGHNT and CDR2 YYREEE (reference sequence). V lost 5 bases, J lost 4 bases, and 9 bases stayed unmatched. The CDR3 coding sequence is TGTGCCAGCAGGCCTGGGACAGCCTTATACGAGCAGTACTTC. It yields the protein CASRPGTALYEQYF.

The chain uses TRBV2 and TRBJ2-7; TRBD1 agrees at 9 bases. With V trimmed by 4 bases and J by 6 bases, 7 bases remained unmatched. The germline CDR1 and CDR2 sequences are SNHLY and FYNNEI. The CDR3 sequence is 14 residues long. The CDR3 reads CASSADRGRGEQYF. The DNA for the CDR3 is TGTGCCAGCAGTGCGGACAGGGGTAGGGGCGAGCAGTACTTC.

Written as DNA, the CDR3 is TGTGCCAGCAGCCCGGACAGGGTTTATCAGCCCCAGCATTTT. This encodes CASSPDRVYQPQHF. The chain couples TRBV27 to TRBJ1-5, with TRBD1 matching 8 bases. The CDR3 is made up of 14 amino acids. Trimming removed 6 bases from V and 5 bases from J; junction bases left unmatched: 6. Germline lookup yields CDR1 MNHEY and CDR2 SMNVEV (reference sequence).

The chain joins TRBV19 to TRBJ1-3; D gene unclear. Germline V gene lookup returns CDR1 LNHDA and CDR2 SQIVND (reference sequence). The CDR3 runs 15 residues. Trimming took off 6 bases at V and 0 bases at J, with 12 bases between the two ends. The CDR3 sequence: CASSLYGLSGNTIYF. CDR3 in DNA: TGTGCCAGTAGCCTATACGGTCTCTCTGGAAACACCATATATTTT.